The subject of this entry is one T cell receptor (beta chain). Germline CDR1 reads SGHVS; CDR2 reads FNYEAQ. Trimming removed 5 bases from V and 1 base from J; junction bases left unmatched: 6. The CDR3 runs 16 residues. Repertoires were generated with immunoSEQ multiplex PCR, while TCRdb's copy carries only in-frame clones and drops some. The table shows under 130,000 clones, with approximately 85% occurring only once. The sample comes from a study of blood T cell repertoires in COVID-19. Study summary: Samples of COVID-19 (acute and convalescent) were obtained from the United States, Italy and Spain.

This clonotype was obtained from a man over 45 with acute or convalescent COVID-19. This chain joins TRBV7-6 and TRBJ2-2, with TRBD1 matching 8 bases. Sequenced: peripheral blood. Here the CDR3 DNA reads TGTGCCAGCAGCACCCGACAGGGGCGGAACACCGGGGAGCTGTTTTTT. Encoded protein: CASSTRQGRNTGELFF.